A single T cell receptor beta chain is shown here with its context. Its antigen is unknown. The data stem from a study of CD4 T cells in relation to SARS-CoV-2 and coronaviruses. Clones were read by immunoSEQ multiplex PCR, and TCRdb kept only the in-frame ones, dropping some. This repertoire shows about 21,000 clones, 74% found once; its top ten account for over 10%. CDR3 length: 15 amino acids. Trimming removed 0 bases from V and 4 bases from J, with 11 bases in between. Germline CDR1 reads KGHSH; CDR2 reads LQKENI. Before the COVID-19 pandemic, during about 2011-2019, CD4+ T cells were taken from unexposed donors. The cells were cultured for around ten days before CD4+ T cells were isolated. Testing used SARS-CoV-2 S/N and four cold-coronavirus spikes on unexposed-donor CD4+ T cells, cells permitting.

This TCR was sampled from a human donor in good health. The sequencing sample was made of CD4+ T cells from PBMCs, cultured in vitro. The chain recombines TRBV18 with TRBJ2-3; the D is unclear. This CDR3 is CASSPPSLLADTQYF. CDR3 bases: TGTGCCAGCTCACCACCGTCCTTACTCGCAGATACGCAGTATTTT.